The source of this T cell receptor beta chain is a study of shared clonotypes between healthy human individuals. Overall study context: The study used three CD4 naive, three CD4 memory, two CD8 naive and one CD8 memory plate per donor.

Of note for this clone: The antigen remains undetermined.

Germline CDR1 reads MDHEN; CDR2 reads SYDVKM. V lost 6 bases to trimming and J lost 6 bases; unmatched junction nucleotides: 7. The CDR3 is 14 residues long. General study findings and limits: The sharing of roughly 5% of naive CD4 clonotypes was seen across several donors.

Template for every sorted-subset replicate PCR totaled about 200 ng DNA, 25,000 to 35,000 T cell genomes. Per the authors' pipeline: Filtering differed, since immunoSEQ gave only junction sequences and no quality scores. The assay was immunoSEQ multiplex PCR, and TCRdb's table has in-frame clones only and misses some. V, J and clone size derive from that table, while D and trimming were established from the DNA sequence. Among roughly 660,000 clones listed, about 90% were seen once. This TCR came from a man younger than 35 in good health. Some clones in this sample may be carry-over from other donors' samples. The chain carries TRBV28 and TRBJ2-7; 11 bases map to TRBD2. Sequencing was performed on memory CD8+ T cells from PBMCs. Stated subset: CD45RO+ cells pooled with CCR7-negative TemRA cells. The CDR3 bases are TGTGCCAGCAGCCATAGCGGGAGGGCGCTCGAGCAGTACTTC. This codes for CASSHSGRALEQYF.